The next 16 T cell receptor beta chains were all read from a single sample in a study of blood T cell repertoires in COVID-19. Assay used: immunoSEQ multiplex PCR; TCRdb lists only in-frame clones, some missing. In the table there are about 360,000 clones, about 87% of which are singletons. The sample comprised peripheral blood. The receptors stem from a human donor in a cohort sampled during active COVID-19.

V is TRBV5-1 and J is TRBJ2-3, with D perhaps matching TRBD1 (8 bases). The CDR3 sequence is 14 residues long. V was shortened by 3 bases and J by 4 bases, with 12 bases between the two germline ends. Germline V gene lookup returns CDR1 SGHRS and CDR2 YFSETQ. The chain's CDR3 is CASSSGGQADTQYF. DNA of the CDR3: TGCGCCAGCAGCTCGGGGGGACAGGCAGATACGCAGTATTTT.

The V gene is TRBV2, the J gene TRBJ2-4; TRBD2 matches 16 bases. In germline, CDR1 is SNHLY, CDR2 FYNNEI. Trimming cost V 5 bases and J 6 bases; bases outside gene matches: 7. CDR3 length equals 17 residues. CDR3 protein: CASSPGTSGGARNIQYF. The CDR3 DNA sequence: TGTGCCAGCAGTCCTGGGACTAGCGGGGGGGCAAGAAACATTCAGTACTTC.

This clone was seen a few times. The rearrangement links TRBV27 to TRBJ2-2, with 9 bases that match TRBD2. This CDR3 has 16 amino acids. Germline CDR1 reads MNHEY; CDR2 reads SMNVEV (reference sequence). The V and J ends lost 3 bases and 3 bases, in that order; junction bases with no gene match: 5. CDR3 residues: CASSFGLAGHTGELFF. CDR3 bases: TGTGCCAGCAGTTTTGGTCTAGCGGGGCACACCGGGGAGCTGTTTTTT.

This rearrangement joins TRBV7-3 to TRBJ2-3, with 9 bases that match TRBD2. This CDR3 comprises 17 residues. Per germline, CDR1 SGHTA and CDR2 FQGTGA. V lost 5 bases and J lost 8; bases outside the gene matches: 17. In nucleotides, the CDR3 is TGTGCCAGCAGCACCCCACGGGGGGGCGGGGGGGCAATTACGCAGTATTTT. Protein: CASSTPRGGGGAITQYF.

CDR3 in DNA: TGTGCCAGCAGCACCCGGGACAGCTCCTACGAGCAGTACTTC. This translates into CASSTRDSSYEQYF. The chain is built from TRBV5-4 and TRBJ2-7; 7 bases align to TRBD1. V trimming: 4 bases; J trimming: 0 bases; junction bases outside the gene matches: 4. This CDR3 spans 14 amino acids. Germline CDR1 is SGHNT and CDR2 is YYREEE (reference sequence).

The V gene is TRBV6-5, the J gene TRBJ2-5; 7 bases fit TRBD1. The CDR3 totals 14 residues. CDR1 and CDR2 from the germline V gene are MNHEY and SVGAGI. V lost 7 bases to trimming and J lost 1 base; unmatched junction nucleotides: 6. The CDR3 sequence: CASNPSGGQETQYF. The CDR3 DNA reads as TGTGCCAGCAACCCCTCAGGGGGCCAAGAGACCCAGTACTTC.

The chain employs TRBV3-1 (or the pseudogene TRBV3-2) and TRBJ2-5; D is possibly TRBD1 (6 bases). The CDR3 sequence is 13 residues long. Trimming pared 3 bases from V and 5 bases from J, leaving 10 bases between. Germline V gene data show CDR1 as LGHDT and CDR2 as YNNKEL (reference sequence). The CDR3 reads CASSQLRGETQYF. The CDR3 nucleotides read TGTGCCAGCAGCCAGCTTAGGGGGGAGACCCAGTACTTC.

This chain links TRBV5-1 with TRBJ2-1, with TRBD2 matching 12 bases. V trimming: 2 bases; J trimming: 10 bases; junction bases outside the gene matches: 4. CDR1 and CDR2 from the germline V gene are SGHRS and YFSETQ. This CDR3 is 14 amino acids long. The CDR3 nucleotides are TGCGCCAGCAGCTTTTCCGGGACTAGCGGGGAGCAGTTCTTC. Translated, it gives CASSFSGTSGEQFF.

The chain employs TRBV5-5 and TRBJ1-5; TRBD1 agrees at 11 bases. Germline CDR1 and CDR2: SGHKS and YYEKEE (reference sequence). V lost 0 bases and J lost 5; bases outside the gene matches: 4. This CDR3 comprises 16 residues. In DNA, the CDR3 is TGTGCCAGCAGCTTGGTCCCGGGACAGGGGGATCAGCCCCAGCATTTT. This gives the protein CASSLVPGQGDQPQHF.

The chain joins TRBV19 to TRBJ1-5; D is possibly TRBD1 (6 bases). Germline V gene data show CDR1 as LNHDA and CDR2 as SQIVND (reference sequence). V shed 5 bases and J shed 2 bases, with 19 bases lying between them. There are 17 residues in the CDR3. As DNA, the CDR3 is TGTGCCAGTAGTCAGTCTCACGGGACACTCGGCAATCAGCCCCAGCATTTT. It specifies CASSQSHGTLGNQPQHF.

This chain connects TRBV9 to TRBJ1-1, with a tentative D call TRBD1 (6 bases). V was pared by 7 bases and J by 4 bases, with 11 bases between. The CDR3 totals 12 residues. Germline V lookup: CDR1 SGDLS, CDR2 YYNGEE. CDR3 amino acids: CASGGAGTEAFF. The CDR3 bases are TGTGCCAGCGGGGGCGCGGGCACTGAAGCTTTCTTT.

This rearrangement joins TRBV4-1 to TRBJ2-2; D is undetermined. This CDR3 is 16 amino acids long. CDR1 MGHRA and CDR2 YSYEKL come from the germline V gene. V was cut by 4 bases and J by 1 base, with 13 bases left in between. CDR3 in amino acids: CASSRPGTENTGELFF. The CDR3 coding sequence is TGCGCCAGCAGCCGGCCAGGTACTGAGAACACCGGGGAGCTGTTTTTT.

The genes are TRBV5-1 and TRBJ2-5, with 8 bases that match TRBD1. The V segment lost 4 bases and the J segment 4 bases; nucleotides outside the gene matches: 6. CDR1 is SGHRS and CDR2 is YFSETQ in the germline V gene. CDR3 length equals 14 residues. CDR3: CASSLGQGAETQYF. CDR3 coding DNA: TGCGCCAGCAGCCTAGGACAGGGCGCAGAGACCCAGTACTTC.

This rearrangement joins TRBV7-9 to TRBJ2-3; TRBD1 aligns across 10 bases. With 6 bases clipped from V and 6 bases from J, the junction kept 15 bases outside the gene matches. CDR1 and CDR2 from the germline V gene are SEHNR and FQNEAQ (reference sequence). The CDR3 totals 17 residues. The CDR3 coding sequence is TGTGCCAGCAGTCAACCGGGACAGGGGCTTTTTTGGGATACGCAGTATTTT. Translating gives CASSQPGQGLFWDTQYF.

This chain's CDR3 is CAGTSGGAYEQYF. CDR3 nucleotide sequence: TGTGCCGGAACTAGCGGGGGGGCCTACGAGCAGTACTTC. The chain links TRBV2 to TRBJ2-7, with TRBD2 matching over 13 bases. V lost 11 bases, J lost 2 bases, and 3 bases stayed unmatched. Per the germline V gene, CDR1 is SNHLY and CDR2 is FYNNEI. The CDR3 is 13 amino acids.

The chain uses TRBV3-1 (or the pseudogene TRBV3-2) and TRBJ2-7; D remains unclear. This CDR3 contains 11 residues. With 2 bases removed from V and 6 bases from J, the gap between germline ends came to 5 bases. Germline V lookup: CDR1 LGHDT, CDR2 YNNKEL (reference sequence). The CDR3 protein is CASSQRAEQYF. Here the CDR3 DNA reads TGTGCCAGCAGCCAAAGAGCCGAGCAGTACTTC.